Shown below are 29 T cell receptor beta chains from a single sample sequenced in a study of OX40 agonist ivuxolimab in advanced cancers. Libraries were prepared through the immunoSEQ multiplex PCR assay. The clones in this table, taken by TCRdb from immuneACCESS, are in-frame only. Not every clone is retained; where verified, under half of the shortfall comes from an unresolved V gene, and the cause of the rest is unknown. The sample yields 90,000 or so clones; about 93% were counted once. Around 1.1% of the sample goes to the ten largest clones. The sequences come from CD4+ or CD8+ T cells sorted from blood, collected in a trial of the OX40 agonist ivuxolimab. The receptors were gathered from an adult with an advanced solid tumor such as melanoma, head and neck, liver or kidney cancer.

The V and J genes are TRBV4-1 and TRBJ2-5, with D tentatively TRBD1 or TRBD2 (5 bases each). The CDR3 runs to 17 residues. Germline CDR1 is MGHRA and CDR2 is YSYEKL. V was trimmed by 1 base and J by 5 bases, leaving 20 bases between them. CDR3 sequence (DNA): TGCGCCAGCAGCCAAGGATCCCGGGCCCCGGGGACGGAGACCCAGTACTTC. Its protein is CASSQGSRAPGTETQYF.

With regard to this clone: The sample holds other DNA sequences that translate to the same CDR3. The chain uses TRBV5-1 and TRBJ2-3; TRBD1 is a possible D gene (5 bases). This CDR3 is built from 15 residues. CDR1 and CDR2 from the germline V gene are SGHRS and YFSETQ. Between the trimmed V and J ends, which lost 0 bases and 2 bases, there was a span of 10 bases. The DNA of the CDR3 is TGCGCCAGCAGCTTGGTGGCAGGGCCCACAGATACGCAGTATTTT. Residues: CASSLVAGPTDTQYF.

This chain uses TRBV11-3 with TRBJ2-1; 7 positions match TRBD2. CDR3 length: 14 amino acids. Germline V lookup: CDR1 SGHNT, CDR2 YENEEA. Trimming took 5 bases from V and 2 from J; bases not matched to a gene: 3. This chain's CDR3 is CASSGGVAYNEQFF. The CDR3 DNA reads TGTGCCAGCAGCGGGGGGGTAGCCTACAATGAGCAGTTCTTC.

This chain uses TRBV21-1 with TRBJ1-2. TRBV21-1 is assigned pseudogene status. The CDR3 sequence is 13 residues long. CDR3 DNA: TGTGCCAGCAGCAAACATAATCGTTATGGCTACACCTTC. It is translated as CASSKHNRYGYTF.

V gene TRBV4-2 combines with J gene TRBJ2-3, with 11 bases fitting TRBD2. The CDR3 totals 16 residues. Germline lookup yields CDR1 LGHNA and CDR2 YNFKEQ. V lost 0 bases and J lost 5; bases outside the gene matches: 4. The CDR3 DNA sequence: TGTGCCAGCAGCCAAGAGGGGACTAGCGGATTAGATACGCAGTATTTT. Translating gives CASSQEGTSGLDTQYF.

CDR3 nucleotides: TGTGCCAGCAGTACTCCGGGACAGGGGTACTACGAGCAGTACTTC. Translating gives CASSTPGQGYYEQYF. The chain has TRBV28 and TRBJ2-7, with 10 bases identical to TRBD1. The CDR3 is 15 amino acids. J lost 3 bases, V lost 5 bases, and 7 bases had no gene match. Germline V lookup: CDR1 MDHEN, CDR2 SYDVKM.

This clone is deemed medium-sized. This chain links TRBV7-2 with TRBJ1-1; D gene uncertain. Trimming shortened V by 5 bases and J by 1 base, and 8 bases separated the two germline ends. Germline loops: CDR1 SGHTA, CDR2 FQGNSA. The CDR3 extends over 13 amino acids. CDR3 nucleotide sequence: TGTGCCAGCAGCCAGAGATGGAACACTGAAGCTTTCTTT. Translation gives CASSQRWNTEAFF. The entire variable domain, with the rest obtained from reference TRBV7-2 and TRBJ1-1, is as follows: GAGVSQSPSNKVTEKGKDVELRCDPISGHTALYWYRQSLGQGLEFLIYFQGNSAPDKSGLPSDRFSAERTGGSVSTLTIQRTQQEDSAVYLCASSQRWNTEAFFGQGTRLTVV.

The chain carries TRBV5-5 and TRBJ2-2; 7 nucleotides line up with TRBD2. The CDR3 is 16 amino acids. The V segment lost 4 bases and the J segment 1 base; nucleotides outside the gene matches: 7. Germline V gene sequence: CDR1 SGHKS, CDR2 YYEKEE (reference sequence). The CDR3 loop is CASSQEASGNTGELFF. CDR3 coding DNA: TGTGCCAGCAGCCAAGAGGCTAGCGGGAACACCGGGGAGCTGTTTTTT.

J is TRBJ2-3 and V is TRBV10-3; D tentatively fits TRBD1 or TRBD2 (6 bases each). Germline V lookup: CDR1 ENHRY, CDR2 SYGVKD. Trimming pared 10 bases from V and 5 bases from J, leaving 19 bases between. This CDR3 comprises 14 residues. The CDR3 coding sequence is TGTGCCACCGGGGGTGGCAGGGGCGGAGATACGCAGTATTTT. Its translation is CATGGGRGGDTQYF.

The chain combines TRBV7-2 with TRBJ2-1, with a tentative D call TRBD2 (5 bases). CDR1 SGHTA and CDR2 FQGNSA come from the germline V gene. With 5 bases removed from V and 0 bases from J, the gap between germline ends came to 11 bases. The CDR3 extends over 15 amino acids. This CDR3 reads CASSPGESSYNEQFF. CDR3 DNA: TGTGCCAGCAGCCCCGGGGAGAGCTCCTACAATGAGCAGTTCTTC.

The rearrangement joins TRBV5-1 to TRBJ2-2; 9 nucleotides match TRBD1. The CDR3 runs to 17 residues. CDR1 SGHRS and CDR2 YFSETQ come from the germline V gene. With 0 bases clipped from V and 5 bases from J, the junction kept 8 bases outside the gene matches. The DNA for the CDR3 is TGCGCCAGCAGCTTGGGGGGGACAGGGCGAGGAACCGGGGAGCTGTTTTTT. Its translation is CASSLGGTGRGTGELFF.

Only a few counts were recorded for this clone. This chain uses TRBV10-1 with TRBJ1-2; 9 bases are a match to TRBD1. This CDR3 is 14 amino acids long. V dropped 6 bases and J dropped 4; count of bases not matched to a gene: 6. Germline CDR1 is WNHNN and CDR2 is SYGVQD (reference sequence). CDR3: CASRGQGGFYGYTF. The CDR3 DNA is TGCGCCAGCAGGGGACAGGGAGGGTTCTATGGCTACACCTTC.

DNA for the CDR3: TGTGCCACCAGCGCCATCACTGAAGCTTTCTTT. It yields the protein CATSAITEAFF. The gene calls are TRBV15 and TRBJ1-1; D remains unclear. This CDR3 is built from 11 residues. Trimming pared 5 bases from V and 4 bases from J, leaving 5 bases between. Germline lookup yields CDR1 LNHNV and CDR2 YYDKDF (reference sequence).

V usage is TRBV18 and J usage is TRBJ2-5, with 8 bases aligning to TRBD2. V gave up 0 bases and J gave up 5 bases; unmatched junction bases: 8. Germline V lookup: CDR1 KGHSH, CDR2 LQKENI. This CDR3 is built from 16 residues. The CDR3 spells CASSPPNSGAWETQYF. For the CDR3, the DNA is TGTGCCAGCTCACCACCGAATAGCGGGGCATGGGAGACCCAGTACTTC.

The gene calls are TRBV7-2 and TRBJ2-5; D call uncertain. The CDR3 covers 14 residues. The germline V and J ends were trimmed by 2 bases and 1 base, with 8 bases remaining between them. Germline values: CDR1 SGHTA, CDR2 FQGNSA. The CDR3 DNA sequence: TGTGCCAGCAGCTTACGAGTGGCCCAAGAGACCCAGTACTTC. Protein: CASSLRVAQETQYF.

For the CDR3, the DNA is TGCAGCGTGGGGGACGGCTATGGCTACACCTTC. Protein: CSVGDGYGYTF. V gene TRBV29-1 combines with J gene TRBJ1-2; D is perhaps TRBD1 (5 bases). The germline V gene encodes CDR1 SQVTM and CDR2 ANQGSEA. The CDR3 runs to 11 residues. The V and J ends lost 6 bases and 4 bases respectively, with 9 bases between them. Complete variable domain (other parts from reference TRBV29-1 and TRBJ1-2): SAVISQKPSRDICQRGTSLTIQCQVDSQVTMMFWYRQQPGQSLTLIATANQGSEATYESGFVIDKFPISRPNLTFSTLTVSNMSPEDSSIYLCSVGDGYGYTFGSGTRLTVV.

The chain employs TRBV9 and TRBJ2-1; TRBD2 might be the D (5 bases). The CDR3 spans 16 residues. Trimming removed 3 bases from V and 0 bases from J, with 13 bases in between. Looked up from germline, CDR1 is SGDLS and CDR2 is YYNGEE. The CDR3 here is CASSESGASSYNEQFF. DNA for the CDR3: TGTGCCAGCAGCGAAAGCGGAGCAAGCTCCTACAATGAGCAGTTCTTC.

The chain links TRBV21-1 to TRBJ1-2. TRBV21-1 is tagged as a pseudogene. CDR3 length equals 14 residues. CDR3 sequence: CASSKVGGPYGYTF. In nucleotides, the CDR3 is TGTGCCAGCAGCAAAGTTGGGGGGCCCTATGGCTACACCTTC.

This chain links TRBV6-6 with TRBJ2-7; D is uncertain. Germline V gene sequence: CDR1 MNHNY, CDR2 SVGAGI (reference sequence). This CDR3 spans 14 amino acids. V was shortened by 7 bases and J by 0 bases, with 13 bases between the two germline ends. The CDR3 here is CASNSAATSYEQYF. In DNA, the CDR3 is TGTGCCAGCAACTCGGCAGCTACCTCCTACGAGCAGTACTTC.

The chain has TRBV19 and TRBJ2-2; 9 bases are shared with TRBD2. V lost 7 bases and J lost 4; bases outside the gene matches: 4. The CDR3 loop spans 14 amino acids. Germline CDR1 and CDR2: LNHDA and SQIVND (reference sequence). The CDR3 sequence: CASNQAGGTGELFF. DNA for the CDR3: TGTGCCAGTAACCAAGCGGGGGGCACCGGGGAGCTGTTTTTT.

This clone showed up just a few times. The V gene is TRBV4-1, the J gene TRBJ2-1, with D tentatively TRBD2 (5 bases). CDR1 and CDR2 from the germline V gene are MGHRA and YSYEKL. The CDR3 is 17 residues long. V was trimmed by 4 bases and J by 0 bases, leaving 16 bases between them. The CDR3 sequence: CASSRDTTGSSYNEQFF. The CDR3 DNA reads TGCGCCAGCAGCCGCGACACGACTGGGAGCTCCTACAATGAGCAGTTCTTC.

CDR3 DNA: TGTGCCACTCGTTTAGGGATGGGTACTGAAGCTTTCTTT. Protein: CATRLGMGTEAFF. The rearrangement joins TRBV11-2 to TRBJ1-1, with D unresolved. The V end was cut by 10 bases, the J end by 5 bases, with 17 bases between. The CDR3 covers 13 residues. Per the germline V gene, CDR1 is SGHAT and CDR2 is FQNNGV.

The genes are TRBV5-1 and TRBJ2-5; 9 nucleotides line up with TRBD1. J gave up 4 bases and V 3 bases, and 10 bases lay outside the gene matches. Germline V lookup: CDR1 SGHRS, CDR2 YFSETQ. The CDR3 spans 16 residues. CDR3 bases: TGCGCCAGCAGCTCGAGTACAGGGGGCTTCGGAGAGACCCAGTACTTC. Translating gives CASSSSTGGFGETQYF.

The chain recombines TRBV19 with TRBJ2-3; 9 bases line up with TRBD1. Germline CDR1 and CDR2: LNHDA and SQIVND (reference sequence). The CDR3 is 13 residues long. V lost 10 bases to trimming and J lost 4 bases; unmatched junction nucleotides: 6. The CDR3 sequence: CATSDRGADTQYF. CDR3 DNA sequence: TGTGCCACATCGGACAGGGGCGCAGATACGCAGTATTTT. Based on the CDR3 plus reference TRBV19 and TRBJ2-3, the full variable domain is DGGITQSPKYLFRKEGQNVTLSCEQNLNHDAMYWYRQDPGQGLRLIYYSQIVNDFQKGDIAEGYSVSREKKESFPLTVTSAQKNPTAFYLCATSDRGADTQYFGPGTRLTVL.

CDR3: CASSPSYKAGIYEQYF. The CDR3 nucleotides are TGTGCCAGCTCACCCAGCTACAAGGCAGGCATCTACGAGCAGTACTTC. The rearrangement links TRBV18 to TRBJ2-7; D call uncertain. This CDR3 has 16 amino acids. CDR1 is KGHSH and CDR2 is LQKENI in the germline V gene. V lost 3 bases to trimming and J lost 3 bases, with 18 bases between them. The variable domain in full, with the rest retrieved from reference TRBV18 and TRBJ2-7, is NAGVMQNPRHLVRRRGQEARLRCSPMKGHSHVYWYRQLPEEGLKFMVYLQKENIIDESGMPKERFSAEFPKEGPSILRIQQVVRGDSAAYFCASSPSYKAGIYEQYFGPGTRLTVT.

The V gene is TRBV19, the J gene TRBJ1-5; D unclear. The CDR3 is 14 amino acids. Per germline, CDR1 LNHDA and CDR2 SQIVND (reference sequence). Trimming cost V 2 bases and J 6 bases, with 11 bases left between them. Here the CDR3 reads CASSITRDGQPQHF. CDR3 nucleotides: TGTGCCAGTAGTATAACGAGGGATGGTCAGCCCCAGCATTTT. Together with reference TRBV19 and TRBJ1-5, the CDR3 gives the full variable domain: DGGITQSPKYLFRKEGQNVTLSCEQNLNHDAMYWYRQDPGQGLRLIYYSQIVNDFQKGDIAEGYSVSREKKESFPLTVTSAQKNPTAFYLCASSITRDGQPQHFGDGTRLSIL.

The rearrangement joins TRBV5-8 to TRBJ2-1, with 11 nucleotides matching TRBD2. CDR3 size: 15 residues. Germline-derived CDR1 and CDR2 are SGHTS and YDEGEE. V lost 7 bases, J lost 5 bases, and 8 bases stayed unmatched. The CDR3 region has the DNA TGTGCCAGCTACAGACTAGCGGGAAGTAACAATGAGCAGTTCTTC. Protein product: CASYRLAGSNNEQFF.

J is TRBJ1-1 and V is TRBV11-2; the match to TRBD1 covers 9 bases. The CDR3 length is 15 residues. Germline loops: CDR1 SGHAT, CDR2 FQNNGV. V dropped 3 bases and J dropped 5; count of bases not matched to a gene: 7. The CDR3 reads CASSFGTGRATEAFF. CDR3 nucleotides: TGTGCCAGCAGCTTCGGGACAGGGAGGGCGACTGAAGCTTTCTTT.

The chain is built from TRBV6-5 and TRBJ2-4; TRBD2 aligns across 7 bases. The germline V gene has CDR1 MNHEY and CDR2 SVGAGI. V shed 5 bases, J shed 4 bases, and the junction held 5 bases outside the gene matches. The CDR3 length is 14 residues. The CDR3 here is CASSRPGRKNIQYF. For the CDR3, the DNA is TGTGCCAGCAGTCGACCCGGGAGGAAAAACATTCAGTACTTC.